The rows below give T cell receptor beta chains drawn from one sample of a study of blood T cell repertoires in COVID-19. The repertoire was sequenced with immunoSEQ multiplex PCR; TCRdb's copy has only in-frame clones and lacks some. The data show approximately 320,000 clones, with around 90% seen just once and 2% to 3% held by the top ten. The specimen sequenced was PBMCs or T cells enriched from blood (not recorded which). The receptors were gathered from a man between 60 and 75 years old who had recovered from COVID-19. CDR3s include the opening cysteine and the closing phenylalanine or tryptophan. D genes are given only for firm matches. Only part of the rows carry a size: once, few, many, or a class if the clone is expanded.

clone_size	d_call	v_call	j_call	cdr3_aa	cdr3_nt
-	-	TRBV5-5	TRBJ2-2	CASSLVRDTGELFF	TGTGCCAGCAGCTTGGTCAGGGACACCGGGGAGCTGTTTTTT
-	-	TRBV12-3/TRBV12-4	TRBJ2-3	CASRSISDTQYF	TGTGCCAGCAGGAGTATTTCAGATACGCAGTATTTT
-	-	TRBV19	TRBJ2-3	CASSIQESTDTQYF	TGTGCCAGTAGTATTCAGGAAAGCACAGATACGCAGTATTTT
-	-	TRBV7-9	TRBJ2-1	CASSLAGPESNEQFF	TGTGCCAGCAGCTTAGCGGGGCCGGAGTCCAATGAGCAGTTCTTC
-	-	TRBV29-1	TRBJ2-1	CSVEDYSTYYNEQFF	TGCAGCGTTGAAGATTACTCCACTTATTACAATGAGCAGTTCTTC
-	TRBD1	TRBV18	TRBJ1-3	CASSPPGQASSGNTIYF	TGTGCCAGCTCACCACCGGGACAGGCGTCCTCCGGAAACACCATATATTTT
few	-	TRBV10-3	TRBJ1-6	CAISPQTNSPLHF	TGTGCCATCAGCCCCCAGACAAATTCACCCCTCCACTTT
-	-	TRBV30	TRBJ1-3	CAWSPGPSGNTIYF	TGTGCCTGGAGCCCGGGTCCTTCTGGAAACACCATATATTTT
-	-	TRBV30	TRBJ2-5	CAWSVLGKTQYF	TGTGCCTGGAGTGTACTAGGAAAGACCCAGTACTTC
-	-	TRBV4-1	TRBJ1-3	CASSQEGGSGNTIYF	TGCGCCAGCAGCCAAGAGGGGGGATCTGGAAACACCATATATTTT
-	TRBD1	TRBV12-3/TRBV12-4	TRBJ1-2	CASSPRDRQGYTF	TGTGCCAGCAGTCCCAGGGACAGACAGGGCTACACCTTC
-	TRBD1	TRBV13	TRBJ2-1	CASSFGQGSASYNEQFF	TGTGCCAGCAGCTTTGGACAGGGGTCGGCTTCCTACAATGAGCAGTTCTTC
-	TRBD1	TRBV12-3/TRBV12-4	TRBJ1-5	CASRKDRAQPQHF	TGTGCCAGCAGGAAAGACAGGGCGCAGCCCCAGCATTTT
-	TRBD1	TRBV9	TRBJ1-5	CASSVSGQGNQPQHF	TGTGCCAGCAGCGTAAGCGGACAGGGAAATCAGCCCCAGCATTTT
-	-	TRBV30	TRBJ1-1	CAWSETGNTEAFF	TGTGCCTGGAGTGAGACAGGGAACACTGAAGCTTTCTTT
-	-	TRBV4-3	TRBJ1-3	CASSQEGAWEGNTIYF	TGCGCCAGCAGCCAAGAGGGGGCATGGGAAGGAAACACCATATATTTT
once	TRBD2	TRBV10-3	TRBJ2-3	CAISDPSGVGTSTDTQYF	TGTGCCATCAGTGACCCAAGCGGGGTCGGCACTAGCACAGATACGCAGTATTTT
-	TRBD1	TRBV30	TRBJ2-4	CAWREGGKSKNIQYF	TGTGCCTGGAGAGAAGGGGGCAAGTCCAAAAACATTCAGTACTTC
-	-	TRBV7-9	TRBJ2-7	CASSLPPRWEQYF	TGTGCCAGCAGCTTACCCCCGCGTTGGGAGCAGTACTTC
once	-	TRBV4-1	TRBJ1-1	CASSQTVSTEAFF	TGCGCCAGCAGCCAGACTGTGTCCACTGAAGCTTTCTTT
-	TRBD1	TRBV5-5	TRBJ1-1	CASSPAGTANTEAFF	TGTGCCAGCAGCCCCGCCGGGACAGCGAACACTGAAGCTTTCTTT
-	-	TRBV6-5	TRBJ1-1	CASSRGGPEAFF	TGTGCCAGCAGCAGGGGCGGACCTGAAGCTTTCTTT
-	TRBD1	TRBV9	TRBJ1-5	CASSVDGDSRQPQHF	TGTGCCAGCAGCGTAGATGGGGACAGTCGCCAGCCCCAGCATTTT
-	-	TRBV11-2	TRBJ1-2	CASSLERNRQGYTF	TGTGCCAGCAGCTTAGAACGGAACCGACAAGGCTACACCTTC
-	TRBD2	TRBV2	TRBJ2-1	CASSVSGRLWNEQFF	TGTGCCAGCAGTGTTAGCGGGAGGTTATGGAATGAGCAGTTCTTC
once	-	TRBV19	TRBJ2-7	CASSKDSRATYEQYF	TGTGCCAGTAGCAAAGACAGCCGCGCCACCTACGAGCAGTACTTC